The sequence of this TCR beta chain was determined in a study of monozygotic twins with cystic fibrosis. Study at large: Library input was three micrograms of fragmented DNA, with approximately 15 PCR cycles.

Study findings and constraints: J usage was most co-twin-similar in 8 of 16 pairs, V in 13. The repertoire was suggested to be naive-dominated, clonality median about 0.009. Monozygotic CF twin pairs shared significantly more nucleotide-identical clonotypes than unrelated CF individuals did.

As for this clone: What it binds is unknown.

The germline CDR1 and CDR2 sequences are SNHLY and FYNNEI. Trimming cost V 2 bases and J 2 bases, with 12 bases left between them. There are 15 residues in the CDR3. TCRdb's table, derived via immunoSEQ multiplex PCR, lists solely in-frame clones and lacks some. The sample includes more than 30,000 clones, just over 95% of them seen just once. Sequencing used blood. This chain joins TRBV2 and TRBJ1-1; D is unresolved. This receptor was identified in a girl aged 2 to 9 with cystic fibrosis. The CDR3 sequence: CASSELVGVNTEAFF. The CDR3 nucleotides read TGTGCCAGCAGTGAACTCGTTGGCGTTAACACTGAAGCTTTCTTT. The complete variable domain, with remaining parts taken from reference TRBV2 and TRBJ1-1, reads EPEVTQTPSHQVTQMGQEVILRCVPISNHLYFYWYRQILGQKVEFLVSFYNNEISEKSEIFDDQFSVERPDGSNFTLKIRSTKLEDSAMYFCASSELVGVNTEAFFGQGTRLTVV.